This is a list of T cell receptor beta chains from one sample in a study of T-cell reconstitution after alpha-beta-depleted transplantation in children. MiXCR, applied by TCRdb to the PCR reads, yields one record per CDR3 protein. Seen here are approximately 130,000 distinct CDR3 sequences, roughly 10% observed once, and the top ten hold about 24%. The specimen was PBMCs, mostly from graft donor cells, collected 180 days after TCRalphabeta/CD19-depleted stem cell transplant. These receptors were obtained from a girl under three years old who had a stem cell transplant for combined immunodeficiency, so the T cells may come from the graft donor. CDR3s leave out the opening cysteine and the closing phenylalanine or tryptophan.

j_call v_call cdr3_aa
TRBJ2-5 TRBV7-9 ASSSRWRKKTQY
TRBJ2-1 TRBV5-1 ASSNYGTPRVSLLREQF
TRBJ2-7 TRBV12-3/TRBV12-4 ASSLDRHYEQY
TRBJ2-7 TRBV27 ASSVLLAGGEQY
TRBJ2-1 TRBV9 ASSVGGQGHNEQF
TRBJ2-2 TRBV7-2 ASRLSSNTGELF
TRBJ2-3 TRBV24-1 ATSDPRDKRSTDTQY
TRBJ2-3 TRBV7-2 ASSFGTQEGTTNRY
TRBJ2-3 TRBV20-1 SARLYADTQY
TRBJ2-3 TRBV19 ASRRTNTDTQY